The next 8 T cell receptor beta chains were all read from a single sample in a study of OX40 agonist ivuxolimab in advanced cancers. Preparation of the library involved the immunoSEQ multiplex PCR assay. TCRdb re-hosts the immuneACCESS table, in-frame sequences only. Its copies lack some clones; in the studies checked, an unresolved V gene accounts for under half of them, and the cause for the rest is not known. Within this sample are roughly 90,000 clones, with approximately 94% of them counted one time only. The top ten clones comprise around 2.8% of the sample. The sample here was CD4+ or CD8+ T cells sorted from blood, taken in a trial of the OX40 agonist ivuxolimab. These receptors were taken from an adult with an advanced solid tumor such as melanoma, head and neck, liver or kidney cancer.

The chain links TRBV21-1 to TRBJ2-7; TRBD1 is the table's D call, not checked against the DNA. TRBV21-1 is recorded as a pseudogene. The CDR3 length is 17 residues. CDR3 sequence reads: CASSKGSGQPQYYEQYF. The CDR3 nucleotides read TGTGCCAGCAGCAAGGGGTCGGGACAGCCCCAGTACTACGAGCAGTACTTC.

The chain is built from TRBV11-2 and TRBJ2-3; D is undetermined. CDR3 length: 15 amino acids. V shed 1 base and J shed 2 bases, with 10 bases lying between them. Looked up from germline, CDR1 is SGHAT and CDR2 is FQNNGV. CDR3 residues: CASSLARRFTDTQYF. The CDR3 region has the DNA TGTGCCAGCAGCTTAGCACGGCGCTTCACAGATACGCAGTATTTT.

CDR3 in DNA: TGTGCCAGTAGTTTCGGACAGGGAGGTGAAAAACTGTTTTTT. Translation: CASSFGQGGEKLFF. The V and J genes are TRBV19 and TRBJ1-4, with TRBD1 matching 8 bases. The germline V gene has CDR1 LNHDA and CDR2 SQIVND (reference sequence). V lost 5 bases to trimming and J lost 7 bases; unmatched junction nucleotides: 6. The CDR3 loop spans 14 amino acids. Drawing the rest from reference TRBV19 and TRBJ1-4, the complete variable domain is DGGITQSPKYLFRKEGQNVTLSCEQNLNHDAMYWYRQDPGQGLRLIYYSQIVNDFQKGDIAEGYSVSREKKESFPLTVTSAQKNPTAFYLCASSFGQGGEKLFFGSGTQLSVL.

The chain combines TRBV6-4 with TRBJ2-5, with 11 bases fitting TRBD1. Germline V CDR1 and CDR2: MRHNA, SNTAGT. This CDR3 is built from 15 residues. The V gene end was trimmed by 8 bases and the J gene end by 5 bases; junction bases not matched to a gene: 10. The CDR3 bases are TGTGCCAGCCCCACCGGGACAGGGGGAGAGGAGACCCAGTACTTC. Protein sequence: CASPTGTGGEETQYF.

V and J are TRBV27 and TRBJ1-5; 7 nucleotides line up with TRBD1. Germline CDR1 MNHEY, CDR2 SMNVEV (reference sequence). The CDR3 consists of 15 residues. V gave up 3 bases and J gave up 9 bases; unmatched junction bases: 11. As DNA, the CDR3 is TGTGCCAGCAGTTTTGGGACAGATTTTATGGGGCCCCAGCATTTT. Translating gives CASSFGTDFMGPQHF.

The sample holds a few counts of this clone. The CDR3 loop is CASSLADGGYEQYF. The CDR3 nucleotides are TGTGCCAGCAGCTTAGCGGACGGAGGCTACGAGCAGTACTTC. This chain uses TRBV7-6 with TRBJ2-7, with D perhaps TRBD2 (5 bases). V was shortened by 0 bases and J by 3 bases, with 9 bases between the two germline ends. The CDR3 runs to 14 residues. Germline CDR1 is SGHVS and CDR2 is FNYEAQ.

The chain recombines TRBV27 with TRBJ2-7; 8 bases align to TRBD1. The V segment lost 5 bases and the J segment 4 bases; nucleotides outside the gene matches: 13. The germline CDR1 and CDR2 sequences are MNHEY and SMNVEV (reference sequence). CDR3 size: 16 residues. The CDR3 loop reads CASSPPGQGAAYEQYF. The CDR3 nucleotides are TGTGCCAGCAGTCCCCCCGGGCAGGGGGCTGCGTACGAGCAGTACTTC.

CDR3 sequence reads: CASSRGQGETQYF. DNA of the CDR3: TGTGCCAGCAGCCGAGGACAGGGAGAGACCCAGTACTTC. This sequence joins TRBV27 and TRBJ2-5; 8 nucleotides align to TRBD1. V was pared by 6 bases and J by 4 bases, with 4 bases of the junction left unmatched. Germline V gene sequence: CDR1 MNHEY, CDR2 SMNVEV (reference sequence). CDR3 size: 13 residues.